The 12 T cell receptor beta chains given below trace back to one sample, sequenced in a study of PD-1 blockade in mismatch repair-deficient tumors (dated by TCRdb to 2017 to 2019). Library construction relied on the immunoSEQ multiplex PCR assay. TCRdb provides this immuneACCESS table in a form limited to in-frame rearrangements. Some clones are lacking; in checked studies, under half of them reflect an unresolved V gene, and why the rest are absent is not known. The table for this sample lists roughly 80,000 clones; 81% of them were counted only once. The biggest ten clones account for roughly 2.6% of the sample. The sample's time point label is to be understood as: peripheral blood 12 weeks after first pembrolizumab dose. Material: peripheral blood, obtained 12 weeks after starting pembrolizumab. Receptors were obtained from an adult with mismatch repair-deficient cancer.

The J gene is TRBJ2-7, the V gene TRBV19; D is unclear. CDR3 size: 11 residues. Germline CDR1 and CDR2: LNHDA and SQIVND (reference sequence). Trimming took 4 bases from V and 3 from J, leaving 4 bases between them. The DNA for the CDR3 is TGTGCCAGTAGTAGCGGCTACGAGCAGTACTTC. Protein sequence: CASSSGYEQYF.

Note on this clone: The junction does not match germline at one end; this may be a read error. This chain links TRBV7-7 with TRBJ2-2; the D gene is possibly TRBD2 (5 bases). Germline V lookup: CDR1 SSHAT, CDR2 FNYEAQ (reference sequence). CDR3 length equals 14 residues. The CDR3 coding sequence is TGTGCTAGCAGCTTAGCGCTTCGCGCCGGGGAGCTGTTTTTT. Translated, it gives CASSLALRAGELFF.

This chain joins TRBV6-5 and TRBJ2-3, with D possibly called TRBD1 or TRBD2 (5 bases each). Germline V gene data show CDR1 as MNHEY and CDR2 as SVGAGI. With 1 base removed from V and 0 bases from J, the gap between germline ends came to 8 bases. This CDR3 region has 15 residues. The chain's CDR3 is CASSYFRDSTDTQYF. The CDR3, as DNA: TGTGCCAGCAGTTACTTCCGGGACAGCACAGATACGCAGTATTTT.

This clone was seen a handful of times. This chain links TRBV25-1 with TRBJ1-3; no clear D. Germline CDR1 is MGHDK and CDR2 is SYGVNS. There are 13 residues in the CDR3. The germline V and J ends were trimmed by 4 bases and 3 bases, with 7 bases remaining between them. CDR3 DNA: TGTGCCAGCAGTGTAAAGGGTGGAAACACCATATATTTT. Its translation is CASSVKGGNTIYF.

The CDR3 is CASSWAGGLYEQYF. The CDR3 DNA reads TGTGCCAGCAGCTGGGCGGGGGGGCTGTACGAGCAGTACTTC. The rearrangement uses TRBV7-8 and TRBJ2-7; 9 positions agree with TRBD2. CDR1 and CDR2 from the germline V gene are SGHVS and FQNEAQ. There are 14 residues in the CDR3. The trim removed 4 bases at V and 4 bases at J, leaving 5 bases unmatched.

The chain joins TRBV11-2 to TRBJ2-5; TRBD2 matches at 9 bases. Germline V gene lookup returns CDR1 SGHAT and CDR2 FQNNGV. J lost 3 bases, V lost 2 bases, and 1 base had no gene match. The CDR3 has 14 amino acids. The CDR3: CASSLRGREETQYF. The CDR3 DNA is TGTGCCAGCAGCTTACGCGGGAGGGAAGAGACCCAGTACTTC.

The CDR3 DNA reads TGTGCCAGCAGTGAAATCTCGTGGGGTCGCTATGGCTACACCTTC. This encodes CASSEISWGRYGYTF. V is TRBV2 and J is TRBJ1-2; D is undetermined. With 2 bases removed from V and 4 bases from J, the gap between germline ends came to 14 bases. In germline, CDR1 is SNHLY, CDR2 FYNNEI. The CDR3 contains 15 residues.

The rearrangement joins TRBV7-9 to TRBJ2-5; TRBD2 might be the D (5 bases). CDR3 length: 16 amino acids. Looked up from germline, CDR1 is SEHNR and CDR2 is FQNEAQ (reference sequence). Trimming shortened V by 4 bases and J by 0 bases, and 15 bases separated the two germline ends. For the CDR3, the DNA is TGTGCCAGCAGCTCTCTCACGGGGTACTACCAAGAGACCCAGTACTTC. Residues: CASSSLTGYYQETQYF.

This clone appeared a single time. V and J are TRBV11-2 and TRBJ1-4; 7 bases agree with TRBD1. Trimming took 1 base from V and 6 from J; bases not matched to a gene: 8. Germline CDR1 SGHAT, CDR2 FQNNGV. The CDR3 has 16 residues. DNA of the CDR3: TGTGCCAGCAGCTTAGGCCCCAGGGGGGGAGATGAAAAACTGTTTTTT. Protein product: CASSLGPRGGDEKLFF.

The chain joins TRBV12-5 to TRBJ2-7; no clear D. In germline, CDR1 is LGHNT, CDR2 FRNRAP. V shed 6 bases and J shed 2 bases, with 14 bases lying between them. The CDR3 totals 14 residues. DNA for the CDR3: TGTGCTAGTGGCCCGGACCCTTCTCCCTACGAGCAGTACTTC. This gives the protein CASGPDPSPYEQYF.

The CDR3 spells CASSPQGLAGGEQFF. In nucleotides, the CDR3 is TGTGCCAGCAGCCCCCAGGGACTAGCGGGGGGAGAGCAGTTCTTC. The J gene is TRBJ2-1, the V gene TRBV7-3, with 15 bases fitting TRBD2. This CDR3 is 15 amino acids long. V trimming: 5 bases; J trimming: 10 bases; junction bases outside the gene matches: 6. Looked up from germline, CDR1 is SGHTA and CDR2 is FQGTGA. Supplemented by reference TRBV7-3 and TRBJ2-1, the full variable domain reads GAGVSQTPSNKVTEKGKYVELRCDPISGHTALYWYRQSLGQGPEFLIYFQGTGAADDSGLPNDRFFAVRPEGSVSTLKIQRTERGDSAVYLCASSPQGLAGGEQFFGPGTRLTVL.

The chain has TRBV6-1 and TRBJ2-3; D possibly corresponds to TRBD2 (6 bases). V lost 3 bases to trimming and J lost 0 bases, with 10 bases between them. The CDR3 sequence is 15 residues long. Germline lookup yields CDR1 MNHNS and CDR2 SASEGT. The CDR3 nucleotides read TGTGCCAGCAGTGACACTAGCCCTAGCACAGATACGCAGTATTTT. Its protein product is CASSDTSPSTDTQYF.